This TCR beta chain came from a study of shared clonotypes between healthy human individuals. Study-level information: The plates for each donor numbered three CD4 naive, three CD4 memory, two CD8 naive and one CD8 memory. Study results and limitations: Non-shared clonotypes showed lower generation probabilities than clonotypes common to all four donors.

Recent acute infections and vaccinations were absent in the healthy HIV-negative adult donors. Under the authors' procedure: There were no quality scores in the junction-only immunoSEQ sequences, so filtering differed. Profiling relied on immunoSEQ multiplex PCR, and the TCRdb table lists in-frame clones only, not all of them. The V and J calls and clone size come from that table; D and trimming were worked out from the DNA. The table shows roughly 1,600,000 clones, with approximately 98.5% occurring only once. Germline loops: CDR1 SGHRS, CDR2 YFSETQ. The CDR3 is 16 amino acids. Trimming cost V 0 bases and J 1 base; bases outside gene matches: 2. Comments on this clone: The antigen is undetermined. The same CDR3 can be traced to other DNA sequences in this sample.

The clonotype comes from a man younger than 40 in good health. Material: naive CD4+ T cells sorted from blood. Sample subset: CD45RA+ positively selected. The rearrangement links TRBV5-1 to TRBJ2-7; 12 bases fit TRBD2. In DNA form, the CDR3 reads TGCGCCAGCAGCTTGGGCCTAGCGGGAGGGTCCTACGAGCAGTACTTC. Residues: CASSLGLAGGSYEQYF. Full variable domain (remainder filled in from reference TRBV5-1 and TRBJ2-7): KAGVTQTPRYLIKTRGQQVTLSCSPISGHRSVSWYQQTPGQGLQFLFEYFSETQRNKGNFPGRFSGRQFSNSRSEMNVSTLELGDSALYLCASSLGLAGGSYEQYFGPGTRLTVT.